These 10 T cell receptor beta chains were sequenced from one sample in a study of cytomegalovirus exposure and HLA in healthy donors (dated by TCRdb to about 2017). Library method: the immunoSEQ multiplex PCR assay. The multiplex PCR relied on a mix of 60 forward primers for TCR Vbeta segments and 13 reverse primers for TCR Jbeta segments. TCRdb stores this immuneACCESS table with in-frame sequences only. Part of the clones is absent; in the studies checked, under half of the shortfall reflects unresolved V genes, and no reason is known for the rest. This sample is represented by roughly 120,000 clones; around 80% of them were singletons. The ten top clones hold under 15% of the sample. The sequencing input was PBMCs. These receptors were collected from a man younger than 45 in good health and CMV-seropositive.

The V call is TRBV4-1, the J call TRBJ2-5; 8 bases agree with TRBD2. The CDR3 covers 14 residues. From germline, CDR1 is MGHRA and CDR2 YSYEKL. Trimming took 5 bases from V and 3 from J; bases not matched to a gene: 5. The CDR3 is CASSSGGAEETQYF. CDR3 nucleotide sequence: TGCGCCAGCAGCTCCGGGGGGGCGGAAGAGACCCAGTACTTC.

The chain has TRBV11-2 and TRBJ2-5, with a possible D match to TRBD1 (6 bases). The DNA end lines up better with TRBJ2-7; the J call may be wrong. This CDR3 has 16 residues. Germline V gene sequence: CDR1 SGHAT, CDR2 FQNNGV. In DNA, the CDR3 is TGTGCCAGCAGCTTAGATCCGCCTGGGGGCGGCTACGAGCAGTACTTC. Translated, it gives CASSLDPPGGGYEQYF.

V and J are TRBV7-9 and TRBJ2-1; 9 positions match TRBD2. The CDR3 contains 16 residues. Germline CDR1 and CDR2: SEHNR and FQNEAQ (reference sequence). The J segment lost 9 bases and the V segment lost 11 bases, leaving 20 bases of the junction unmatched. CDR3 DNA sequence: TGTGCCCTAAGCGGCGGGGGGGTGGGATTTCGTGTTGAGCAGTTCTTC. The encoded protein is CALSGGGVGFRVEQFF.

CDR3 nucleotide sequence: TGCGCCAGCAGCTTCCCAGGAGGAGAAAAACTGTTTTTT. Protein product: CASSFPGGEKLFF. The gene calls are TRBV5-1 and TRBJ1-4; D remains unclear. The CDR3 contains 13 residues. Trimming took off 2 bases at V and 8 bases at J, with 10 bases between the two ends. CDR1 is SGHRS and CDR2 is YFSETQ in the germline V gene.

The sample holds a few counts of this clone. The chain couples TRBV19 to TRBJ1-5; the D gene is possibly TRBD1 (5 bases). Germline CDR1 and CDR2: LNHDA and SQIVND (reference sequence). The CDR3 consists of 15 residues. Trimming took off 3 bases at V and 3 bases at J, with 12 bases between the two ends. The CDR3 DNA follows: TGTGCCAGTAGTATTTTCGGCAGGGACAATCAGCCCCAGCATTTT. Protein sequence: CASSIFGRDNQPQHF.

This clone was recorded a few times. The rearrangement joins TRBV19 to TRBJ1-2, with TRBD1 matching 11 bases. The length of the CDR3 is 14 residues. Trimming at V came to 6 bases and at J to 8 bases, leaving 8 bases not matched to a gene. CDR1 and CDR2 (germline): LNHDA, SQIVND (reference sequence). The CDR3 loop is CASSRWGQGEGYTF. CDR3 nucleotide sequence: TGTGCCAGTAGCCGCTGGGGACAGGGGGAAGGCTACACCTTC.

This clone was detected only once. V and J are TRBV19 and TRBJ2-1; 11 nucleotides agree with TRBD2. Germline CDR1 and CDR2: LNHDA and SQIVND (reference sequence). CDR3 length: 14 amino acids. V shed 4 bases and J 6 bases; nucleotides not matched to a gene: 2. The CDR3 sequence is CASSNTSGGNEQFF. CDR3 nucleotide sequence: TGTGCCAGTAGTAACACTAGCGGGGGCAATGAGCAGTTCTTC.

The rearrangement links TRBV7-2 to TRBJ2-7; TRBD1 matches 9 bases. The junction had 8 bases not matched to a gene; V was cut back by 1 base and J by 4 bases. The V gene's germline CDR1 is SGHTA and CDR2 FQGNSA. CDR3 length: 16 amino acids. CDR3 in DNA: TGTGCCAGCAGCTTAGGTTACGGACAGGGGAGGTACGAGCAGTACTTC. This translates into CASSLGYGQGRYEQYF.

On this clone: In the same sample, other DNA sequences code for this CDR3. The chain couples TRBV14 to TRBJ1-1; D unclear. V dropped 0 bases and J dropped 1 base, with 3 bases sitting between them. This CDR3 has 13 amino acids. Germline CDR1 reads SGHDN; CDR2 reads FVKESK. DNA for the CDR3: TGTGCCAGCAGCCAAGACAGGAACACTGAAGCTTTCTTT. Translating it yields CASSQDRNTEAFF.

This clone was observed a handful of times. This chain links TRBV10-2 with TRBJ2-3; 8 bases are a match to TRBD1. Germline CDR1 WSHSY, CDR2 SAAADI. CDR3 size: 14 residues. V lost 3 bases to trimming and J lost 2 bases; unmatched junction nucleotides: 1. The CDR3 loop reads CASSEQGDTDTQYF. In nucleotides, the CDR3 is TGCGCCAGCAGTGAACAGGGGGACACAGATACGCAGTATTTT.